This T cell receptor (beta chain) was captured in a study of blood T cell repertoires in COVID-19. Study details: COVID-19 samples collected from the United States, Italy and Spain covered acute and convalescent phases.

Germline V lookup: CDR1 LGHNA, CDR2 YNFKEQ. The CDR3 loop spans 15 amino acids. After removal of 0 bases from V and 8 bases from J, the junction contained 6 bases not matched to a gene. Per the original data handling: From reference gene primer amplification, estimates of nucleated cell counts were derived. Measured with immunoSEQ multiplex PCR; TCRdb has only the in-frame clones, and not every one. That table is the source of V, J and clone size, and D and trimming were worked out from the DNA. The table shows approximately 250,000 clones, with approximately 88% occurring only once. This sequence was found in a woman in her sixties or seventies with COVID-19, enrolled during active disease. V and J are TRBV4-2 and TRBJ2-7; 11 positions agree with TRBD2. Sequencing input: peripheral blood. The CDR3 loop reads CASSQDLAGGMQQYF. The CDR3 region has the DNA TGTGCCAGCAGCCAAGATCTAGCGGGAGGCATGCAGCAGTACTTC.